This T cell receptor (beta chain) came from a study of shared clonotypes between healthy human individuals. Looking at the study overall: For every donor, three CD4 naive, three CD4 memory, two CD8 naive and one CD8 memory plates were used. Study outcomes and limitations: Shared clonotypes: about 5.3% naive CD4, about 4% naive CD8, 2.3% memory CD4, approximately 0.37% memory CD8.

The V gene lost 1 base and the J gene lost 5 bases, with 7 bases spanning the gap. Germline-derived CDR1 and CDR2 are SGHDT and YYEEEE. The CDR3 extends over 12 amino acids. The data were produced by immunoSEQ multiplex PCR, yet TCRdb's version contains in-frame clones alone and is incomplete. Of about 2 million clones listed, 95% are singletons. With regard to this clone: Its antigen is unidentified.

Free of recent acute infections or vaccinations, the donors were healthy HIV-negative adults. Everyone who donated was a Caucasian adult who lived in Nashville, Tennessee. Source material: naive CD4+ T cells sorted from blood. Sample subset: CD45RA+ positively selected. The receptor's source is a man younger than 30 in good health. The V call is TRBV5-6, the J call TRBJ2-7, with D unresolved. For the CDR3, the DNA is TGTGCCAGCAGCTTGACGTCCAACGAGCAGTACTTC. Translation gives CASSLTSNEQYF.